The T cell receptor (beta chain) described here comes from a study of T cell repertoires in cytomegalovirus infection. Study background: A matching HLA type, together with CMV infection, was signaled by public TCR beta signatures. Findings and caveats of the study: The study identified carriers of CMV plus the relevant HLA from cumulative public TCR beta family frequency.

The CDR3 spans 16 residues. Germline CDR1 is SEHNR and CDR2 is FQNEAQ (reference sequence). Between the trimmed V and J ends, which lost 3 bases and 4 bases, there was a span of 16 bases. In TCRdb, the reads were re-called with MiXCR into one record per CDR3 protein. The sample lists about 700,000 distinct CDR3 sequences, about 33% occurring once. This clonotype showed up many times. Its target is unknown. This receptor was obtained from a human donor in good health (CMV status not recorded). Some clones in this sample may be carry-over from other donors' samples. The material was cultured PBMCs, obtained from culture after CMV antigen stimulation. The chain combines TRBV7-9 with TRBJ1-5; D remains ambiguous. CDR3 in DNA: TGTGCCAGCAGCTTTTGGCCGGGAGGACTAAATCAGCCCCAGCATTTT. As protein: CASSFWPGGLNQPQHF.